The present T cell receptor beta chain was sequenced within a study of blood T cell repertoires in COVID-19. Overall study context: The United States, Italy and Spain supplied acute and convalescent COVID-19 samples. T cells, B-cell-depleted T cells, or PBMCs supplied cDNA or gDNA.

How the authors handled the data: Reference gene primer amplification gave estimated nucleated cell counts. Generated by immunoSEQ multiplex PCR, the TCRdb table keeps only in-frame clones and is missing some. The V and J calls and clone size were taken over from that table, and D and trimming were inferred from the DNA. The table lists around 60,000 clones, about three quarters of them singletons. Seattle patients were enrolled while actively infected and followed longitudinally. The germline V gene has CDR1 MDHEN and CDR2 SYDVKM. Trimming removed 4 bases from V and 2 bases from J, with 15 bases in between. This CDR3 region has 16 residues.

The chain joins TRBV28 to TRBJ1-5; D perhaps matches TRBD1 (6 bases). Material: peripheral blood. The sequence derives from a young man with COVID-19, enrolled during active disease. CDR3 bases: TGTGCCAGCAGTTCCAGGGGTCGCTCGGGCAATCAGCCCCAGCATTTT. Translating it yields CASSSRGRSGNQPQHF.